The next 10 T cell receptor beta chains were all read from a single sample in a study of blood T cell repertoires in COVID-19. Sequenced by immunoSEQ multiplex PCR; TCRdb stores in-frame clones only, minus some. The sample holds hundreds of thousands of clones; approximately 90% are singletons and the top ten take around 0.92%. The sequenced sample consisted of peripheral blood. These receptors were taken from a man aged 18 to 29 with COVID-19, enrolled during active disease.

This rearrangement joins TRBV20-1 to TRBJ1-1; unclear D gene. Between the trimmed V and J ends, which lost 3 bases and 8 bases, there was a span of 16 bases. CDR3 size: 13 residues. Germline CDR1 DFQATT, CDR2 SNEGSKA (reference sequence). The CDR3 DNA reads as TGCAGTGCTAGTATCGCGGGCCTTTTGGAAGCTTTCTTT. Amino acids: CSASIAGLLEAFF.

This clone turned up a few times. The chain recombines TRBV7-9 with TRBJ2-7; D is uncertain. V dropped 6 bases and J dropped 6 bases, with 12 bases sitting between them. Germline V lookup: CDR1 SEHNR, CDR2 FQNEAQ (reference sequence). The CDR3 consists of 12 residues. CDR3 loop: CASRLSDLEQYF. Here the CDR3 DNA reads TGTGCCAGCAGGCTTAGTGATCTCGAGCAGTACTTC.

The chain joins TRBV30 to TRBJ2-7; a possible D gene is TRBD1 (6 bases). The CDR3 runs to 12 residues. Germline assignment: CDR1 GTSNPN and CDR2 SVGIG (reference sequence). V shed 5 bases and J shed 1 base, with 9 bases lying between them. CDR3 sequence (DNA): TGTGCCTGGGGGACATATTCCTACGAGCAGTACTTC. Translating gives CAWGTYSYEQYF.

V is TRBV28 and J is TRBJ1-4; 9 bases align to TRBD1. The V segment lost 5 bases and the J segment 6 bases; nucleotides outside the gene matches: 4. Germline CDR1 is MDHEN and CDR2 is SYDVKM. The CDR3 has 14 residues. CDR3 loop: CASSPTGGYEKLFF. The DNA for the CDR3 is TGTGCCAGCAGTCCGACAGGGGGTTATGAAAAACTGTTTTTT.

The chain has TRBV27 and TRBJ2-4; possible D gene TRBD1, 6 bases. Trimming took 5 bases from V and 0 from J, leaving 14 bases between them. From germline, CDR1 is MNHEY and CDR2 SMNVEV (reference sequence). The CDR3 covers 16 residues. In nucleotides, the CDR3 is TGTGCCAGCAGTCCCGCCCCAGGGGCAGCCAAAAACATTCAGTACTTC. Protein product: CASSPAPGAAKNIQYF.

This sequence joins TRBV6-5 and TRBJ2-1, with D possibly matching TRBD1 (6 bases). The CDR3 runs to 15 residues. V lost 7 bases and J lost 2, with 15 bases in between. The germline V gene encodes CDR1 MNHEY and CDR2 SVGAGI. CDR3 sequence: CASTRDRSTYNEQFF. The CDR3, as DNA: TGTGCCAGCACCAGAGACAGGAGCACCTACAATGAGCAGTTCTTC.

The chain has TRBV6-4 and TRBJ2-1; 7 bases map to TRBD2. The V gene's germline CDR1 is MRHNA and CDR2 SNTAGT. The V gene end was trimmed by 6 bases and the J gene end by 7 bases; junction bases not matched to a gene: 15. This CDR3 is built from 16 residues. The CDR3 nucleotides read TGTGCCAGCAGCGCACCGTGGGACTGCGGGGGAAATGAGCAGTTCTTC. Protein sequence: CASSAPWDCGGNEQFF.

The V call is TRBV7-2, the J call TRBJ1-1; no definite D call. The CDR3 runs to 17 residues. CDR1 is SGHTA, CDR2 FQGNSA, per germline. Trimming removed 1 base at V and 3 bases at J, with 18 bases between. CDR3 region: CASSLGVSFQSDTEAFF. CDR3 nucleotides: TGTGCCAGCAGCTTAGGTGTATCGTTCCAGAGCGACACTGAAGCTTTCTTT.

In this sample, this clone turned up a few times. The J gene is TRBJ1-1, the V gene TRBV29-1; 9 bases are a match to TRBD1. The germline CDR1 and CDR2 sequences are SQVTM and ANQGSEA. V gave up 5 bases and J gave up 10 bases; unmatched junction bases: 11. The CDR3 is made up of 13 amino acids. CDR3 DNA: TGCAGCGTTACAGGGGGCGCGGGGTTAGTAGCTTTCTTT. Amino acid sequence: CSVTGGAGLVAFF.

Only a few counts were recorded for this clone. V gene TRBV28 combines with J gene TRBJ1-6; possible D gene TRBD1, 6 bases. Between the trimmed V and J ends, which lost 5 bases and 8 bases, there was a span of 19 bases. The CDR3 consists of 16 residues. CDR1 and CDR2 from the germline V gene are MDHEN and SYDVKM. CDR3 bases: TGTGCCAGCAGTCCCCCGACGGGGGGCGCGGATTCACCCCTCCACTTT. This gives the protein CASSPPTGGADSPLHF. Filled out from reference TRBV28 and TRBJ1-6, the complete variable domain reads DVKVTQSSRYLVKRTGEKVFLECVQDMDHENMFWYRQDPGLGLRLIYFSYDVKMKEKGDIPEGYSVSREKKERFSLILESASTNQTSMYLCASSPPTGGADSPLHFGNGTRLTVT.